This T cell receptor beta chain was captured by sequencing in a study of CD4 T cells in relation to SARS-CoV-2 and coronaviruses. TCRdb keeps only in-frame clones here, not all; method: immunoSEQ multiplex PCR. The repertoire holds around 28,000 clones, with about three quarters as singletons. This CDR3 is built from 16 residues. Trimming took 2 bases from V and 4 from J; bases not matched to a gene: 8. The germline V gene has CDR1 KGHSH and CDR2 LQKENI. This clone occurred once. Antigen unknown. The clonotype originates from an adult with COVID-19. The sample was memory CD4+ T cells from PBMCs, cultured in vitro. This chain connects TRBV18 to TRBJ1-2; the match to TRBD1 covers 9 bases. CDR3 region: CASSPKQGALIYGYTF. As DNA, the CDR3 is TGTGCCAGCTCACCAAAACAGGGGGCCTTGATCTATGGCTACACCTTC. The full variable domain, its missing parts supplied by reference TRBV18 and TRBJ1-2, is NAGVMQNPRHLVRRRGQEARLRCSPMKGHSHVYWYRQLPEEGLKFMVYLQKENIIDESGMPKERFSAEFPKEGPSILRIQQVVRGDSAAYFCASSPKQGALIYGYTFGSGTRLTVV.